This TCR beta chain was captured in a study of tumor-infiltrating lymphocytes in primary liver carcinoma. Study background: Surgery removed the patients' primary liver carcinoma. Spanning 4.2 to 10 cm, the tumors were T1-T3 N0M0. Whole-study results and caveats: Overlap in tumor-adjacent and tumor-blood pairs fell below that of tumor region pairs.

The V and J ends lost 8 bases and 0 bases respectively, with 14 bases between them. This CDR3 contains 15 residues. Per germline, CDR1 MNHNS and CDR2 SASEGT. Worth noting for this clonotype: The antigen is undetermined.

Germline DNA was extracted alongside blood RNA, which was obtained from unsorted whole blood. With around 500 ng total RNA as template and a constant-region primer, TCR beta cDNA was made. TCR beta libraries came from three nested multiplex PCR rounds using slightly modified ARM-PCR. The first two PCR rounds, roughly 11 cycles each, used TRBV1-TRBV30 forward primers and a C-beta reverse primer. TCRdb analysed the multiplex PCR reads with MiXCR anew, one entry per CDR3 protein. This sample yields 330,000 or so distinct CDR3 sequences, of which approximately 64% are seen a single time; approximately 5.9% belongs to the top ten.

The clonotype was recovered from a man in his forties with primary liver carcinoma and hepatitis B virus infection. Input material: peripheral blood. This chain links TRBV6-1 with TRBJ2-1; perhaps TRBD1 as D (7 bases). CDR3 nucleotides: TGTGCCAGCGGTGGAGGGACAGCCTCCTACAATGAGCAGTTCTTC. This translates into CASGGGTASYNEQFF.